The 28 T cell receptor beta chains listed next were all sequenced from one sample in a study of shared clonotypes between healthy human individuals. Produced via immunoSEQ multiplex PCR; TCRdb's table is partial and in-frame only. The sample holds about 520,000 clones, 95% to 96% seen once. The sample taken for sequencing was naive CD4+ T cells sorted from blood. The subset is: CD45RA+ positively selected. The receptors were sampled from a woman in her twenties or thirties in good health.

The V call is TRBV27, the J call TRBJ2-1; TRBD2 matches 11 bases. This CDR3 region has 14 residues. Per germline, CDR1 MNHEY and CDR2 SMNVEV (reference sequence). Germline trimming cut 8 bases from V and 6 bases from J; bases unmatched to any gene: 6. The CDR3 DNA reads as TGTGCCAGCGTACTAGCGGGAGTTCGCAATGAGCAGTTCTTC. The encoded protein is CASVLAGVRNEQFF.

The rearrangement uses TRBV30 and TRBJ2-5; TRBD1 might be the D (6 bases). The DNA matches TRBJ2-7 better at its end, which makes the J call doubtful. The CDR3 has 12 amino acids. Germline V CDR1 and CDR2: GTSNPN, SVGIG (reference sequence). DNA of the CDR3: TGTGCCTGGAGCCTGACAGGTCACGAGCAGTACTTC. As protein: CAWSLTGHEQYF.

This sequence joins TRBV5-1 and TRBJ2-5; D is unresolved. Germline V gene data show CDR1 as SGHRS and CDR2 as YFSETQ. This CDR3 region has 11 residues. V lost 4 bases and J 5 bases, leaving 6 bases between the germline ends. CDR3 sequence (DNA): TGCGCCAGCAGCACCCGGGAGACCCAGTACTTC. This translates into CASSTRETQYF.

This clone showed up just once. V usage is TRBV28 and J usage is TRBJ2-6, with D perhaps matching TRBD2 (5 bases). The germline CDR1 and CDR2 sequences are MDHEN and SYDVKM. V dropped 5 bases and J dropped 0 bases, with 14 bases sitting between them. The CDR3 length is 17 residues. This chain's CDR3 is CASSLPTGSSGANVLTF. In nucleotides, the CDR3 is TGTGCCAGCAGTCTCCCGACGGGAAGCTCTGGGGCCAACGTCCTGACTTTC. Complete variable domain (other parts from reference TRBV28 and TRBJ2-6): DVKVTQSSRYLVKRTGEKVFLECVQDMDHENMFWYRQDPGLGLRLIYFSYDVKMKEKGDIPEGYSVSREKKERFSLILESASTNQTSMYLCASSLPTGSSGANVLTFGAGSRLTVL.

The chain combines TRBV2 with TRBJ2-5; 8 bases line up with TRBD1. The CDR3 runs 15 residues. Trimming took 6 bases from V and 2 from J; bases not matched to a gene: 8. CDR1 and CDR2 (germline): SNHLY, FYNNEI. CDR3 bases: TGTGCCAGCAGCAATGACAGGGGTAGGCAAGAGACCCAGTACTTC. This codes for CASSNDRGRQETQYF.

The chain links TRBV5-1 to TRBJ2-5, with TRBD2 matching 7 bases. The J call may be incorrect, as the DNA end agrees better with TRBJ2-7. CDR1 SGHRS and CDR2 YFSETQ come from the germline V gene. The CDR3 is 15 amino acids. CDR3 DNA sequence: TGCGCCAGCAGCTTGGGTGGTGGCGGGAGTTACGAGCAGTACTTC. This gives the protein CASSLGGGGSYEQYF.

The chain is built from TRBV5-1 and TRBJ2-2; D is unresolved. Trimming left V 0 bases short and J 2 bases short, with 5 bases between. Germline lookup yields CDR1 SGHRS and CDR2 YFSETQ. The CDR3 has 14 residues. This CDR3 is CASSLVVNTGELFF. In nucleotides, the CDR3 is TGCGCCAGCAGCTTGGTGGTCAACACCGGGGAGCTGTTTTTT.

This chain links TRBV5-1 with TRBJ2-1; 7 positions match TRBD1. This CDR3 has 14 amino acids. V shed 4 bases, J shed 9 bases, and the junction held 10 bases outside the gene matches. Germline lookup yields CDR1 SGHRS and CDR2 YFSETQ. CDR3 DNA: TGCGCCAGCAGCGGGAACAGGGGAGCGGTTGAGCAGTTCTTC. Its protein product is CASSGNRGAVEQFF.

The CDR3 loop reads CSVVGSGRIEAFF. CDR3 sequence (DNA): TGCAGCGTTGTGGGCTCGGGTAGGATTGAAGCTTTCTTT. The chain is built from TRBV29-1 and TRBJ1-1; D gene ambiguous. Germline V gene lookup returns CDR1 SQVTM and CDR2 ANQGSEA. This CDR3 is built from 13 residues. V was cut by 4 bases and J by 7 bases, with 16 bases left in between.

The chain carries TRBV18 and TRBJ2-3; D may correspond to TRBD1 or TRBD2 (5 bases each). The V gene's germline CDR1 is KGHSH and CDR2 LQKENI. The CDR3 contains 15 residues. V lost 0 bases to trimming and J lost 4 bases, with 11 bases between them. CDR3 coding DNA: TGTGCCAGCTCACCACCCAACACGGGGCCAGATACGCAGTATTTT. Its translation: CASSPPNTGPDTQYF.

The V call is TRBV20-1, the J call TRBJ2-2, with D tentatively TRBD1 (6 bases). Trimming removed 6 bases at V and 15 bases at J, with 17 bases between. The CDR3 has 11 residues. Per the germline V gene, CDR1 is DFQATT and CDR2 is SNEGSKA (reference sequence). CDR3 protein: CSALGQGRMFF. In nucleotides, the CDR3 is TGCAGTGCCCTGGGGCAGGGGCGGATGTTTTTT.

This clone was detected only once. This sequence joins TRBV28 and TRBJ1-5, with 7 bases lining up with TRBD1. Germline V gene data show CDR1 as MDHEN and CDR2 as SYDVKM. The CDR3 loop spans 15 amino acids. V lost 6 bases and J lost 4; bases outside the gene matches: 9. The CDR3 sequence: CASRRDRVQNQPQHF. The CDR3 DNA reads TGTGCCAGCAGGCGAGACAGGGTCCAAAATCAGCCCCAGCATTTT.

V is TRBV6-5 and J is TRBJ1-6, with D possibly matching TRBD1 (5 bases). Trimming cost V 6 bases and J 7 bases, with 13 bases left between them. CDR3 length: 14 residues. Germline CDR1 and CDR2: MNHEY and SVGAGI. The CDR3 is CASREGTGNSPLHF. The CDR3 nucleotides read TGTGCCAGCAGAGAGGGGACGGGAAATTCACCCCTCCACTTT.

This rearrangement joins TRBV28 to TRBJ2-1; the D is unclear. Trimming left V 3 bases short and J 4 bases short, with 16 bases between. The CDR3 consists of 16 residues. The V gene's germline CDR1 is MDHEN and CDR2 SYDVKM. The CDR3 protein is CASSFNGVGIYNEQFF. The DNA for the CDR3 is TGTGCCAGCAGTTTTAATGGGGTGGGAATATACAATGAGCAGTTCTTC.

The chain combines TRBV5-1 with TRBJ2-4; the D is unclear. The CDR3 loop spans 17 amino acids. Germline assignment: CDR1 SGHRS and CDR2 YFSETQ. Trimming left V 0 bases short and J 2 bases short, with 15 bases between. CDR3 in amino acids: CASSLEAVATTKNIQYF. For the CDR3, the DNA is TGCGCCAGCAGCTTGGAGGCCGTGGCCACAACCAAAAACATTCAGTACTTC.

The J gene is TRBJ1-2, the V gene TRBV18; D is possibly TRBD1 (5 bases). CDR3 size: 13 residues. Germline lookup yields CDR1 KGHSH and CDR2 LQKENI. V lost 3 bases to trimming and J lost 0 bases, with 5 bases between them. CDR3 in DNA: TGTGCCAGCTCACCGACAGCTAACTATGGCTACACCTTC. Encoded protein: CASSPTANYGYTF.

The gene calls are TRBV19 and TRBJ1-5; D ambiguous. Trimming stripped 0 bases from V and 0 bases from J, with 6 bases between. CDR1 and CDR2 (germline): LNHDA, SQIVND (reference sequence). The CDR3 is made up of 15 amino acids. CDR3: CASSIDRSSNQPQHF. The CDR3 region has the DNA TGTGCCAGTAGTATAGATCGGAGTAGCAATCAGCCCCAGCATTTT.

The chain is built from TRBV6-1 and TRBJ1-2, with 7 bases identical to TRBD1. V was clipped by 6 bases and J by 1 base; unmatched bases: 8. The CDR3 consists of 15 residues. Germline lookup yields CDR1 MNHNS and CDR2 SASEGT. This CDR3 reads CASSRDSELNYGYTF. DNA for the CDR3: TGTGCCAGCAGCAGGGACAGCGAACTTAACTATGGCTACACCTTC.

A remark on this clone: Other DNA sequences in this specimen translate into the identical CDR3. This rearrangement joins TRBV5-1 to TRBJ2-3; 10 bases map to TRBD2. This CDR3 has 16 amino acids. CDR1 SGHRS and CDR2 YFSETQ come from the germline V gene. After removal of 2 bases from V and 0 bases from J, the junction contained 3 bases not matched to a gene. CDR3 sequence reads: CASSLGLAESTDTQYF. DNA for the CDR3: TGCGCCAGCAGCTTAGGACTAGCGGAAAGCACAGATACGCAGTATTTT. Full variable domain (remainder filled in from reference TRBV5-1 and TRBJ2-3): KAGVTQTPRYLIKTRGQQVTLSCSPISGHRSVSWYQQTPGQGLQFLFEYFSETQRNKGNFPGRFSGRQFSNSRSEMNVSTLELGDSALYLCASSLGLAESTDTQYFGPGTRLTVL.

This clone was seen a single time. V usage is TRBV30 and J usage is TRBJ1-1, with D unclear. Germline values: CDR1 GTSNPN, CDR2 SVGIG (reference sequence). The CDR3 length is 13 residues. CDR3 loop: CASRTSRNTEAFF. CDR3 sequence (DNA): TGTGCTTCACGTACGTCCAGGAACACTGAAGCTTTCTTT.

J is TRBJ1-3 and V is TRBV5-1; no definite D call. Between the trimmed V and J ends, which lost 0 bases and 8 bases, there was a span of 15 bases. There are 15 residues in the CDR3. Germline values: CDR1 SGHRS, CDR2 YFSETQ. The CDR3 here is CASSLALGSKHTIYF. The DNA for the CDR3 is TGCGCCAGCAGCTTGGCCCTGGGTTCGAAACACACCATATATTTT.

The J gene is TRBJ1-4, the V gene TRBV28, with 8 bases fitting TRBD1. Germline V gene data show CDR1 as MDHEN and CDR2 as SYDVKM. The junction had 4 bases not matched to a gene; V was cut back by 5 bases and J by 5 bases. The CDR3 length is 14 residues. CDR3 loop: CASSTWTGNEKLFF. The CDR3 nucleotides are TGTGCCAGCAGTACGTGGACAGGGAATGAAAAACTGTTTTTT. Full variable domain (outside the CDR3, taken from reference TRBV28 and TRBJ1-4): DVKVTQSSRYLVKRTGEKVFLECVQDMDHENMFWYRQDPGLGLRLIYFSYDVKMKEKGDIPEGYSVSREKKERFSLILESASTNQTSMYLCASSTWTGNEKLFFGSGTQLSVL.

The chain recombines TRBV6-5 with TRBJ2-7; 9 bases align to TRBD2. The V gene end was trimmed by 5 bases and the J gene end by 3 bases; junction bases not matched to a gene: 8. Germline V CDR1 and CDR2: MNHEY, SVGAGI. CDR3 size: 15 residues. CDR3 amino acids: CASSPQREVGYEQYF. In nucleotides, the CDR3 is TGTGCCAGCAGTCCACAGCGGGAGGTCGGCTACGAGCAGTACTTC.

CDR3: CASTPTWATTNTGELFF. DNA for the CDR3: TGTGCCAGCACCCCGACCTGGGCTACCACGAACACCGGGGAGCTGTTTTTT. The chain joins TRBV27 to TRBJ2-2; D remains unclear. The CDR3 covers 17 residues. Germline-derived CDR1 and CDR2 are MNHEY and SMNVEV (reference sequence). The germline V and J ends were trimmed by 7 bases and 0 bases, with 18 bases remaining between them.

Turning to this clone: This sample also contains other DNA sequences that code for the same CDR3. The chain combines TRBV28 with TRBJ1-5; unclear D gene. CDR3 length: 11 amino acids. V dropped 6 bases and J dropped 2 bases, with 2 bases sitting between them. Germline V CDR1 and CDR2: MDHEN, SYDVKM. CDR3 loop: CASRGNQPQHF. CDR3 nucleotides: TGTGCCAGCAGAGGCAATCAGCCCCAGCATTTT.

The gene calls are TRBV30 and TRBJ1-4, with D possibly matching TRBD1 (5 bases). Germline CDR1 GTSNPN, CDR2 SVGIG (reference sequence). The CDR3 spans 13 residues. V dropped 5 bases and J dropped 4 bases, with 11 bases sitting between them. The CDR3 nucleotides read TGTGCCTGGTTCCGGCAGGGTAATGAAAAACTGTTTTTT. This encodes CAWFRQGNEKLFF.

CDR3 in amino acids: CATSRRGIQPQHF. The CDR3 coding sequence is TGTGCCACCAGCAGGAGGGGGATCCAGCCCCAGCATTTT. J is TRBJ1-5 and V is TRBV15, with TRBD1 as a possible D gene (6 bases). The CDR3 covers 13 residues. Germline CDR1 LNHNV, CDR2 YYDKDF (reference sequence). V was clipped by 3 bases and J by 7 bases, with 10 bases between them. Filled out from reference TRBV15 and TRBJ1-5, the complete variable domain reads DAMVIQNPRYQVTQFGKPVTLSCSQTLNHNVMYWYQQKSSQAPKLLFHYYDKDFNNEADTPDNFQSRRPNTSFCFLDIRSPGLGDTAMYLCATSRRGIQPQHFGDGTRLSIL.

The J gene is TRBJ2-5, the V gene TRBV5-6; D uncertain. Trimming took off 4 bases at V and 5 bases at J, with 6 bases between the two ends. CDR1 and CDR2 (germline): SGHDT, YYEEEE. The CDR3 is 11 residues long. The CDR3 region has the DNA TGTGCCAGCAGCCGGTTGGAGACCCAGTACTTC. Translating it yields CASSRLETQYF.